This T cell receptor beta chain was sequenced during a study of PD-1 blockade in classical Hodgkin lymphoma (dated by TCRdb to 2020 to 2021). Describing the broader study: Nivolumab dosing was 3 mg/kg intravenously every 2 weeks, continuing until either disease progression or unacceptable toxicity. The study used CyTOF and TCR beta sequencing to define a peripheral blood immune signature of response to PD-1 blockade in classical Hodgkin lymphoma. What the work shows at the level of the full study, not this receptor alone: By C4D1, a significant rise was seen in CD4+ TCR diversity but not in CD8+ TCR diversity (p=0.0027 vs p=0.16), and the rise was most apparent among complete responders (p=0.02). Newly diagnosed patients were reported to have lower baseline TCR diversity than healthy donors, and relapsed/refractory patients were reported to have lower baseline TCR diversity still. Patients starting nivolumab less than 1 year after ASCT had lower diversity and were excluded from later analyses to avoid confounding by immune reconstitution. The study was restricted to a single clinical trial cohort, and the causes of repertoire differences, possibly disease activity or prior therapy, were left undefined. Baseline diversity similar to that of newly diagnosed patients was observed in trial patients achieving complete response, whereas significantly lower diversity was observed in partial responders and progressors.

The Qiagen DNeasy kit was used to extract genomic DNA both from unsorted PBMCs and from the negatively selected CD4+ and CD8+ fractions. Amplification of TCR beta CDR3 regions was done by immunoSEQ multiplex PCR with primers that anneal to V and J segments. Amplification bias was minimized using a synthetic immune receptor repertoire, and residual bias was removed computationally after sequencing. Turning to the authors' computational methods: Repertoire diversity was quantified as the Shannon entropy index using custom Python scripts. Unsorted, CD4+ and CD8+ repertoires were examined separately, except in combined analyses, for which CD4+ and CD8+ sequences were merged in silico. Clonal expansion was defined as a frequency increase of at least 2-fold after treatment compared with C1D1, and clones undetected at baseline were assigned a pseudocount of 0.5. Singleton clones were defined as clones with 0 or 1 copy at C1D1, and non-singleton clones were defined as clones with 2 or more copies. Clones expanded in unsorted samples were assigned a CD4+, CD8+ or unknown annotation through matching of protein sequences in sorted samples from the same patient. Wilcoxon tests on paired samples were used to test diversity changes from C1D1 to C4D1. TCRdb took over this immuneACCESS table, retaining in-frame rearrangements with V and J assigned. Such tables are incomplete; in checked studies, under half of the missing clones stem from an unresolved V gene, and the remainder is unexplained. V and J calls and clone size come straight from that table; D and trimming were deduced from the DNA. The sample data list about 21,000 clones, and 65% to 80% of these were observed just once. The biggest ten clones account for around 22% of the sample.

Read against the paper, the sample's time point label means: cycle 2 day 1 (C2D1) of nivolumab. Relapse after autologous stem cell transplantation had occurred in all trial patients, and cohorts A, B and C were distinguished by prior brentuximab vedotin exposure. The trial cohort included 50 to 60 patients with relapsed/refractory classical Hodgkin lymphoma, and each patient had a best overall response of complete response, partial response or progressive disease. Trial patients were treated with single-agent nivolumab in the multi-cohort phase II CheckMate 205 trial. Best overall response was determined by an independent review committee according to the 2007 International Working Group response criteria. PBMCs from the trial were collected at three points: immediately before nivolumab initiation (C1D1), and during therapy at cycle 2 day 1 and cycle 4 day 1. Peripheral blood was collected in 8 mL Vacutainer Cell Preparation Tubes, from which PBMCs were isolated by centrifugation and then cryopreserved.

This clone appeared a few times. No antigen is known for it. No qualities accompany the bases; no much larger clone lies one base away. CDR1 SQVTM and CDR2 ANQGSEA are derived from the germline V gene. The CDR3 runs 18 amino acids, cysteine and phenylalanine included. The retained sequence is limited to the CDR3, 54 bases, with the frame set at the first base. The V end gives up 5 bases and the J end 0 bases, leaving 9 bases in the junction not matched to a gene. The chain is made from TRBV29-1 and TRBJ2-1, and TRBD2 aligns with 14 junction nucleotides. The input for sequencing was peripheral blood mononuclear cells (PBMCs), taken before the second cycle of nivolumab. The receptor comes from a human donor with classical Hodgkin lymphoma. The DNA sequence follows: TGCAGCGTTTACCCGGGACTAGCGGGAGAGAGCTCCTACAATGAGCAGTTCTTC. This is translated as CSVYPGLAGESSYNEQFF.